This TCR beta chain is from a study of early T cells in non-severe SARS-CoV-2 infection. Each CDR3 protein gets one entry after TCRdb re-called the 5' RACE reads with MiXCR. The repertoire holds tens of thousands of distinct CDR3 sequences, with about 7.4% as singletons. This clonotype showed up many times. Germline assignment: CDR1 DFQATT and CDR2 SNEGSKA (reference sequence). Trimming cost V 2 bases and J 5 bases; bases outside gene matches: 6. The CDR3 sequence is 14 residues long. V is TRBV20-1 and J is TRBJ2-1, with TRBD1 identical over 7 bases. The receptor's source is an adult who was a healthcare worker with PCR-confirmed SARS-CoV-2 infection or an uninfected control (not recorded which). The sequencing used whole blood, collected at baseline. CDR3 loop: CSARRGLPHNEQFF. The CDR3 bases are TGCAGTGCTAGAAGGGGGCTCCCCCACAATGAGCAGTTCTTC.